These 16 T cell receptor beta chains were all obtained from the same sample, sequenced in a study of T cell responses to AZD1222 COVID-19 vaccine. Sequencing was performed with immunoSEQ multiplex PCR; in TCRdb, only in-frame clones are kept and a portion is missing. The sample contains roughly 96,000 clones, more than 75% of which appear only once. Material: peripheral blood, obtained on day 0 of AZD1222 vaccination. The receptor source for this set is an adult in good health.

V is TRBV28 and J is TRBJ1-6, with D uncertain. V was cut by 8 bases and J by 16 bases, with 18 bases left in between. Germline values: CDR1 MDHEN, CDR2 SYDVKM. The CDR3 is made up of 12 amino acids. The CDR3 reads CASGPTNSKLHF. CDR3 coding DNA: TGTGCCAGCGGCCCTACTAACTCAAAACTCCACTTT.

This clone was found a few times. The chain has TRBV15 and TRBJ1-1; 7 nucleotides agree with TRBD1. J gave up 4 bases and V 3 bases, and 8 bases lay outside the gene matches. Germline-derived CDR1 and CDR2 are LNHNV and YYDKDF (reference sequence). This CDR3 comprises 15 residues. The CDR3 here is CATSRDRGRATEAFF. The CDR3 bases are TGTGCCACCAGCAGGGATAGGGGGCGCGCCACTGAAGCTTTCTTT.

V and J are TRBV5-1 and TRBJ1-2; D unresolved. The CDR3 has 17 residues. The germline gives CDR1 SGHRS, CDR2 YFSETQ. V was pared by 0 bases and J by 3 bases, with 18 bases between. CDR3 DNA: TGCGCCAGCAGCTTGGGGGTGCGGGTATCGAAGGACTATGGCTACACCTTC. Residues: CASSLGVRVSKDYGYTF.

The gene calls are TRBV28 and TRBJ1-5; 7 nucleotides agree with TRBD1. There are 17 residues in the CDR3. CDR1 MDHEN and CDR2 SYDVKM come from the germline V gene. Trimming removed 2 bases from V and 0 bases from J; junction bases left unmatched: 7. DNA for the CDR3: TGTGCCAGCAGTTTAGAACAGGGGAGAGATAGCAATCAGCCCCAGCATTTT. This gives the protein CASSLEQGRDSNQPQHF.

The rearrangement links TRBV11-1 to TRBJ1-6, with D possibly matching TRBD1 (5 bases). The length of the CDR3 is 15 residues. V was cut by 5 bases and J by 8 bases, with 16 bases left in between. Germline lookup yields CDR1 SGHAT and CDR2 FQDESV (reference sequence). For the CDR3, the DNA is TGTGCCAGCAGCCGGGACGCCTCTCCGGATTCACCCCTCCACTTT. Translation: CASSRDASPDSPLHF. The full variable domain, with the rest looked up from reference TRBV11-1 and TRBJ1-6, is EAEVAQSPRYKITEKSQAVAFWCDPISGHATLYWYRQILGQGPELLVQFQDESVVDDSQLPKDRFSAERLKGVDSTLKIQPAELGDSAMYLCASSRDASPDSPLHFGNGTRLTVT.

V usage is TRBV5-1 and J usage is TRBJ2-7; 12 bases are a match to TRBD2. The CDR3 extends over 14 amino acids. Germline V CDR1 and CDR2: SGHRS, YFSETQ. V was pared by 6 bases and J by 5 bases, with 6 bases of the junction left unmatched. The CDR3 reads CASNLAGGINEQYF. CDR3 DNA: TGCGCCAGCAACCTAGCGGGAGGGATCAACGAGCAGTACTTC.

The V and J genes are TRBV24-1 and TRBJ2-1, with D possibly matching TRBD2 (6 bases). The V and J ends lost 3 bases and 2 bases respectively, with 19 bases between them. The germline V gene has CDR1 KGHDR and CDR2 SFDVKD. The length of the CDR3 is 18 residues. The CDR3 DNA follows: TGTGCCACCAGTGATCTCGGATCGACCGGGACTGCCTACAATGAGCAGTTCTTC. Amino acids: CATSDLGSTGTAYNEQFF.

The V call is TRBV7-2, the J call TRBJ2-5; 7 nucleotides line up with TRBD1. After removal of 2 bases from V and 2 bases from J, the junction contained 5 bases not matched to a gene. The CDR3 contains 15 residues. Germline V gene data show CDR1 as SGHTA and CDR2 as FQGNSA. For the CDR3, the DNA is TGTGCCAGCAGCTTATCGGGGACAGATCAAGAGACCCAGTACTTC. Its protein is CASSLSGTDQETQYF.

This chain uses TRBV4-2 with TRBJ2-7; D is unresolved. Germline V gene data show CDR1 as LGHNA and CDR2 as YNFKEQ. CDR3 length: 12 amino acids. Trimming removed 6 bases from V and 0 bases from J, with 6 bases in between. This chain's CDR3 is CASRGSSYEQYF. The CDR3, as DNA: TGTGCCAGCAGAGGCAGCTCCTACGAGCAGTACTTC.

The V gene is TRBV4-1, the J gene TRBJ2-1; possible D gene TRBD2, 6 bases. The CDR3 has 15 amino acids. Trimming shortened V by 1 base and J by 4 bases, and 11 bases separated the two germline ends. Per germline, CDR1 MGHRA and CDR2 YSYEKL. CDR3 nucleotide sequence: TGCGCCAGCAGCCAAGGTAGCGGTCAATACAATGAGCAGTTCTTC. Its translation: CASSQGSGQYNEQFF.

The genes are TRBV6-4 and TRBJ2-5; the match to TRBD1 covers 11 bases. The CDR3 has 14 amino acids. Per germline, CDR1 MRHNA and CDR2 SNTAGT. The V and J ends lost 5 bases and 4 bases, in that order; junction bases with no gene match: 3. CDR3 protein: CASSPGQGAETQYF. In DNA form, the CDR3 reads TGTGCCAGCAGTCCCGGACAGGGGGCAGAGACCCAGTACTTC.

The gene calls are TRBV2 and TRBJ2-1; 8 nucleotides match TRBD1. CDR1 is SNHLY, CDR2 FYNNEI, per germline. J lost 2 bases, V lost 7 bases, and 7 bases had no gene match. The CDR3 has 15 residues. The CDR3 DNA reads TGTGCCAGCAAAAACGGGACAGGTCCCTACAATGAGCAGTTCTTC. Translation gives CASKNGTGPYNEQFF.

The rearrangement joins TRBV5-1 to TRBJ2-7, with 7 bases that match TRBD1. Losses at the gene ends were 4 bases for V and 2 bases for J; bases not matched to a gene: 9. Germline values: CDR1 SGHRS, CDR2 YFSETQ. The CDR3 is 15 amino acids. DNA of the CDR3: TGCGCCAGCAGCATAAGCCGGGACAGCCCCTACGAGCAGTACTTC. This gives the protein CASSISRDSPYEQYF.

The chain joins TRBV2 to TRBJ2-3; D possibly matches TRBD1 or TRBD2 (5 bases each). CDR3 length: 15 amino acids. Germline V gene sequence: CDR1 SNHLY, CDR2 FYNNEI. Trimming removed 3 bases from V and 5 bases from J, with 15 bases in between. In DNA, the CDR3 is TGTGCCAGCAGTGATCCGGGGCGGGCAGAAGATACGCAGTATTTT. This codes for CASSDPGRAEDTQYF.

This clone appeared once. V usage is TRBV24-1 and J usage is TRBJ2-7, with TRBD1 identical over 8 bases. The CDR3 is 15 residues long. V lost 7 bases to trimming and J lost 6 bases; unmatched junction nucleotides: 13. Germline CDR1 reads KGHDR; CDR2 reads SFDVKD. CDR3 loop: CATSDQGTGIGEQYF. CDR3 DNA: TGTGCCACCAGCGATCAGGGGACAGGAATTGGCGAGCAGTACTTC.

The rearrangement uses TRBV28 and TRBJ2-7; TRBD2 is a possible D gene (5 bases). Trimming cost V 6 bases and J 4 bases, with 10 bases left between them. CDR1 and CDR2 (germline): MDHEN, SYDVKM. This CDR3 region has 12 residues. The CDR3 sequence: CASSELVYEQYF. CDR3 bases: TGTGCCAGCAGCGAACTAGTTTACGAGCAGTACTTC.